The rows below give T cell receptor beta chains drawn from one sample of a study of cytomegalovirus exposure and HLA in healthy donors. The method was immunoSEQ multiplex PCR; TCRdb's version includes in-frame clones alone and lacks a portion of them. The sample has about 180,000 clones; roughly four fifths are singletons. The specimen sequenced was PBMCs. The receptor set was obtained from a woman between 18 and 29 years old in good health and CMV-seropositive. Each CDR3 is given with its conserved first and last residue. D genes are given only for firm matches. Clone size is shown for a subset of rows, as once, few, many or a class of expanded clone.

>TRBJ1-2|TRBV12-5|NA|once
TGTGCTAGTGGGGACGCCGGGAGGTATGGCTACACCTTC
CASGDAGRYGYTF
>TRBJ1-6|TRBV7-9|NA|NA
TGTGCCAGCAGCTTACGACCGGGAGCTTCGCGTTCCGGAGAACCCCTCCACTTT
CASSLRPGASRSGEPLHF
>TRBJ2-6|TRBV4-3|NA|NA
TGCGCCAGCAGCCAAGATCTAGGGGCTGGGGCCAACGTCCTGACTTTC
CASSQDLGAGANVLTF
>TRBJ1-3|TRBV19|NA|NA
TGTGCCAGTAGAAATCGCCCTAGCTCTGGAAACACCATATATTTT
CASRNRPSSGNTIYF
>TRBJ2-7|TRBV7-9|NA|NA
TGTGCCAGCAGCTTAGCGGGCGGGGGCCCCTCCTACGAGCAGTACTTC
CASSLAGGGPSYEQYF
>TRBJ2-3|TRBV10-3|NA|NA
TGTGCCATCAGTGAGACCTTGCTAGCAGAAGATACGCAGTATTTT
CAISETLLAEDTQYF
>TRBJ2-2|TRBV6-4|TRBD2|few
TGTGCCAGCAGTGAGGAGGGACTAGACACCGGGGAGCTGTTTTTT
CASSEEGLDTGELFF
>TRBJ1-1|TRBV19|NA|NA
TGTGCCAGTAGTTCGGGCTTCGACCGGGGAGGCACTGAAGCTTTCTTT
CASSSGFDRGGTEAFF
>TRBJ2-1|TRBV2|TRBD2|once
TGTGCCAGCTCCAAAGGTAGCGGGGGGGCCGGGAATGAGCAGTTCTTC
CASSKGSGGAGNEQFF
>TRBJ2-2|TRBV27|TRBD2|few
TGTGCCAGCAGTTCGAGACTAGCGGGGGGGCGTGTCGGGGAGCTGTTTTTT
CASSSRLAGGRVGELFF
>TRBJ2-3|TRBV6-4|TRBD2|NA
TGTGCCAGCAGTGACTCAGCGAGCGGGGGGGCCACAGATACGCAGTATTTT
CASSDSASGGATDTQYF
>TRBJ2-4|TRBV7-2|NA|once
TGTGCCAGCAGCTTAGACAGGGCTTTAAACAGTCAGTACTTC
CASSLDRALNSQYF
>TRBJ1-2|TRBV5-4|NA|NA
TGTGCCAGCAGCCTCCGAGGTGGCGGCTACACCTTC
CASSLRGGGYTF
>TRBJ2-5|TRBV30|TRBD2|once
TGTGCCTGGAGTGTGACTAGCGGGGGGGTAGAGACCCAGTACTTC
CAWSVTSGGVETQYF
>TRBJ1-1|TRBV9|TRBD1|NA
TGTGCCAGCAGCTTACAGGGGGTAGCTTTCTTT
CASSLQGVAFF
>TRBJ1-1|TRBV27|NA|NA
TGTGCCAGCAGCCCGCGGGGGGTAGGAGTGAACACTGAAGCTTTCTTT
CASSPRGVGVNTEAFF
>TRBJ2-6|TRBV10-2|NA|once
TGCGCCAGCAGTGAGTCTTTATCCCGGGCCAACGTCCTGACTTTC
CASSESLSRANVLTF
>TRBJ1-2|TRBV6-1|TRBD1|NA
TGTGCCAGCAGGAGGACAGGAAGCAATGGCTACACCTTC
CASRRTGSNGYTF
>TRBJ2-5|TRBV5-6|NA|NA
TGTGCCAGCACCCGCACCCAGGGGGGTGAGACCCAGTACTTC
CASTRTQGGETQYF
>TRBJ1-6|TRBV6-5|NA|few
TGTGCCAGCGGCTTCAGGGGCCCGAATTCACCCCTCCACTTT
CASGFRGPNSPLHF
>TRBJ1-2|TRBV6-1|TRBD1|NA
TGTGCCAGCACACGACAGGGGGACGACTATGGCTACACCTTC
CASTRQGDDYGYTF
>TRBJ2-3|TRBV4-2|TRBD2|NA
TGTGCCAGCAGCCTCGGACTAGCGGGGGTTGCGGACACAGATACGCAGTATTTT
CASSLGLAGVADTDTQYF
>TRBJ1-1|TRBV7-8|NA|NA
TGTGCCAGCAGCCCCTATCGGGGGGAAAACACTGAAGCTTTCTTT
CASSPYRGENTEAFF
>TRBJ2-1|TRBV6-1|TRBD1|few
TGTGCCAGCCAGAGGACAGGACAAAACAATGAGCAGTTCTTC
CASQRTGQNNEQFF
>TRBJ1-2|TRBV19|NA|NA
TGTGCCAGTAGTACCGGAGGGGACTTCTATGGCTACACCTTC
CASSTGGDFYGYTF
>TRBJ1-6|TRBV5-6|TRBD1|few
TGTGCCAGCAGCTTTCGGGACAGTCTACGACTTTCGGCCCTCCACTTT
CASSFRDSLRLSALHF
>TRBJ1-2|TRBV19|NA|NA
TGTGCCAGTAGTAGCCCAGGCATCTATCATGGCTACACCTTC
CASSSPGIYHGYTF
>TRBJ1-1|TRBV5-4|NA|NA
TGTGCCAGCAGCTTGGTGGGGAGAGCCACTGAAGCTTTCTTT
CASSLVGRATEAFF
>TRBJ2-5|TRBV5-6|NA|NA
TGTGCCAGCAGCCTGGGGGGTATGGGGAGGCCGGGGACCCAGTACTTC
CASSLGGMGRPGTQYF
>TRBJ2-7|TRBV2|TRBD1|NA
TGTGCCAGCTCGTCTGACAGGGGGTTATACGAGCAGTACTTC
CASSSDRGLYEQYF
>TRBJ1-2|TRBV6-5|NA|NA
TGTGCCAGCAGAAAACCATCGAGCTATGGCTACACCTTC
CASRKPSSYGYTF
>TRBJ2-4|TRBV7-2|NA|NA
TGTGCCAGCAGCCCGGACGGATTCCATGCCCAGGGCATTCAGTACTTC
CASSPDGFHAQGIQYF
>TRBJ1-3|TRBV6-6|NA|NA
TGTGCCAGCAGTTGGGGGGGTAAGGACTCTGGAAACACCATATATTTT
CASSWGGKDSGNTIYF
>TRBJ1-1|TRBV5-6|NA|NA
TGTGCCAGCCACCGGTACAGATTGAACACTGAAGCTTTCTTT
CASHRYRLNTEAFF
>TRBJ2-3|TRBV5-6|TRBD2|NA
TGTGCCAGCAGCTTGTCCCTAGCGGGGTGGGTGGATACGCAGTATTTT
CASSLSLAGWVDTQYF
>TRBJ1-6|TRBV7-7|NA|NA
TGTGCCAGCAGCTTAATCTCTAATTCACCCCTCCACTTT
CASSLISNSPLHF
>TRBJ2-7|TRBV11-2|TRBD1|NA
TGTGCCAGCAGCCCGGCCGGGACAGCATACGAGCAGTACTTC
CASSPAGTAYEQYF
>TRBJ1-2|TRBV5-1|TRBD1|NA
TGCGCCAGCAGCCTGCCTGTACCGGGACAGGCTAATGGCTACACCTTC
CASSLPVPGQANGYTF
>TRBJ2-5|TRBV7-2|TRBD2|NA
TGTGCCAGCAGCTTAACGGGAGGTCGGGGTGGGGAGGAGACCCAGTACTTC
CASSLTGGRGGEETQYF
>TRBJ1-4|TRBV19|NA|NA
TGTGCCAGTAGTATAAGAGGAGGTAACGAAAAACTGTTTTTT
CASSIRGGNEKLFF